This passage covers 32 T cell receptor beta chains from one sample sequenced in a study of blood T cell repertoires in COVID-19. Sequencing was performed with immunoSEQ multiplex PCR; in TCRdb, only in-frame clones are kept and a portion is missing. The sample yields 120,000 or so clones, about 85% seen once. Specimen: peripheral blood. Receptor source: a man older than 75 with active or convalescent COVID-19.

The chain joins TRBV27 to TRBJ1-5; 8 nucleotides agree with TRBD1. The CDR3 totals 17 residues. J was trimmed by 1 base and V by 5 bases; bases with no gene match: 10. Germline CDR1 is MNHEY and CDR2 is SMNVEV (reference sequence). The CDR3 DNA sequence: TGTGCCAGCAGTAAAACTTCAGGGGGCCGGAGCAATCAGCCCCAGCATTTT. Residues: CASSKTSGGRSNQPQHF.

In nucleotides, the CDR3 is TGTGCCAGCAGTCCGGACAGGGGGCTTACGCAGTATTTT. Translated: CASSPDRGLTQYF. The chain carries TRBV28 and TRBJ2-3; 11 bases are a match to TRBD1. Looked up from germline, CDR1 is MDHEN and CDR2 is SYDVKM. The CDR3 is 13 residues long. J was trimmed by 8 bases and V by 5 bases; bases with no gene match: 3.

The V and J genes are TRBV6-2 or TRBV6-3 and TRBJ2-3; 9 nucleotides line up with TRBD2. V was clipped by 0 bases and J by 4 bases; unmatched bases: 5. CDR1 is MNHEY, CDR2 SVGEGT, per germline. The CDR3 is 16 amino acids. The CDR3 region has the DNA TGTGCCAGCAGTTACTCGCTGCGGGGGGGCCCAGATACGCAGTATTTT. Residues: CASSYSLRGGPDTQYF.

This sequence joins TRBV9 and TRBJ2-3, with 7 bases lining up with TRBD2. The CDR3 is made up of 15 amino acids. With 3 bases clipped from V and 6 bases from J, the junction kept 10 bases outside the gene matches. Looked up from germline, CDR1 is SGDLS and CDR2 is YYNGEE. Here the CDR3 reads CASSASGGVWDTQYF. The CDR3 region has the DNA TGTGCCAGCAGCGCCTCGGGGGGTGTCTGGGATACGCAGTATTTT.

The chain joins TRBV13 to TRBJ2-7; 8 positions agree with TRBD1. Germline-derived CDR1 and CDR2 are PRHDT and FYEKMQ (reference sequence). The CDR3 length is 16 residues. V lost 5 bases to trimming and J lost 5 bases; unmatched junction nucleotides: 14. The CDR3 reads CASSPRSGTGSHEQYF. The DNA of the CDR3 is TGTGCCAGCAGCCCTCGATCCGGGACAGGATCGCACGAGCAGTACTTC.

The CDR3 DNA follows: TGTGCCAGCCTCCGGGACTACGCCTACAATGAGCAGTTCTTC. This encodes CASLRDYAYNEQFF. The chain has TRBV6-5 and TRBJ2-1; TRBD2 matches 7 bases. This CDR3 region has 14 residues. The germline CDR1 and CDR2 sequences are MNHEY and SVGAGI. Trimming took 8 bases from V and 2 from J; bases not matched to a gene: 6.

J is TRBJ2-2 and V is TRBV24-1; possible D gene TRBD2, 6 bases. The CDR3 is 14 residues long. The germline V and J ends were trimmed by 7 bases and 1 base, with 9 bases remaining between them. Looked up from germline, CDR1 is KGHDR and CDR2 is SFDVKD. This CDR3 reads CATRRAGNTGELFF. CDR3 DNA sequence: TGTGCCACCAGGAGAGCGGGGAACACCGGGGAGCTGTTTTTT.

This clone was found once. The chain uses TRBV5-6 and TRBJ2-5; TRBD1 is a possible D gene (6 bases). Germline values: CDR1 SGHDT, CDR2 YYEEEE. Trimming took off 3 bases at V and 5 bases at J, with 14 bases between the two ends. This CDR3 is 14 amino acids long. The CDR3 bases are TGTGCCAGCAGCTACCAACAGGGTCGGGAGACCCAGTACTTC. Protein: CASSYQQGRETQYF.

V and J are TRBV3-1 (or the pseudogene TRBV3-2) and TRBJ2-5; 13 positions match TRBD2. In germline, CDR1 is LGHDT, CDR2 YNNKEL (reference sequence). The CDR3 sequence is 18 residues long. V gave up 1 base and J gave up 5 bases; unmatched junction bases: 10. CDR3 in amino acids: CASSQGTSGRYGRETQYF. CDR3 bases: TGTGCCAGCAGCCAAGGGACTAGCGGGAGATATGGTAGGGAGACCCAGTACTTC.

This chain links TRBV28 with TRBJ1-4, with D unresolved. Germline assignment: CDR1 MDHEN and CDR2 SYDVKM. V lost 6 bases and J lost 8, with 16 bases in between. CDR3 length: 14 amino acids. As DNA, the CDR3 is TGTGCCAGCAGCCTAAACGCTGGAGGGGAAAAACTGTTTTTT. It encodes CASSLNAGGEKLFF.

V and J are TRBV7-8 and TRBJ2-5, with 9 bases that match TRBD1. This CDR3 has 14 residues. Germline CDR1 reads SGHVS; CDR2 reads FQNEAQ. V shed 1 base, J shed 5 bases, and the junction held 2 bases outside the gene matches. The CDR3 nucleotides read TGTGCCAGCAGCTTAGACAGGGGGCGGGAGACCCAGTACTTC. This encodes CASSLDRGRETQYF.

This chain uses TRBV15 with TRBJ1-1, with TRBD1 matching over 10 bases. V lost 7 bases to trimming and J lost 5 bases; unmatched junction nucleotides: 16. CDR1 is LNHNV and CDR2 is YYDKDF in the germline V gene (reference sequence). CDR3 length equals 17 residues. This CDR3 reads CATKTLRGQGRVTEAFF. As DNA, the CDR3 is TGTGCCACCAAAACTTTAAGGGGACAGGGGAGAGTTACTGAAGCTTTCTTT.

In its sample, this clone was seen once. The chain is built from TRBV30 and TRBJ1-3; possibly TRBD1 for D (6 bases). Between the trimmed V and J ends, which lost 2 bases and 3 bases, there was a span of 8 bases. The CDR3 is made up of 13 amino acids. CDR1 is GTSNPN, CDR2 SVGIG, per germline (reference sequence). In DNA, the CDR3 is TGTGCCTGGAGTCAGGGGCTTGGAAACACCATATATTTT. It is translated as CAWSQGLGNTIYF.

A single count supports this clone. J is TRBJ2-3 and V is TRBV10-3; TRBD1 is a possible D gene (5 bases). There are 14 residues in the CDR3. The germline V gene has CDR1 ENHRY and CDR2 SYGVKD. The V end was cut by 7 bases, the J end by 4 bases, with 15 bases between. CDR3 region: CAITMDTRSDTQYF. CDR3 in DNA: TGTGCCATCACTATGGACACGCGCTCAGATACGCAGTATTTT.

The V and J genes are TRBV6-6 and TRBJ1-3; TRBD1 agrees at 10 bases. The CDR3 is 14 amino acids. Germline CDR1 reads MNHNY; CDR2 reads SVGAGI (reference sequence). J lost 8 bases, V lost 7 bases, and 8 bases had no gene match. The CDR3 region has the DNA TGTGCCAGCAACCCGGGACAGGGGTGGGACACCATATATTTT. It specifies CASNPGQGWDTIYF.

This chain links TRBV28 with TRBJ2-3; 8 nucleotides align to TRBD1. The CDR3 covers 15 residues. V dropped 4 bases and J dropped 0; count of bases not matched to a gene: 3. The V gene's germline CDR1 is MDHEN and CDR2 SYDVKM. CDR3 in amino acids: CASSSRTGSTDTQYF. CDR3 coding DNA: TGTGCCAGCAGTTCCCGGACAGGGAGCACAGATACGCAGTATTTT.

In its sample, this clone was seen a few times. This rearrangement joins TRBV3-1 (or the pseudogene TRBV3-2) to TRBJ2-2, with unresolved D. CDR1 and CDR2 (germline): LGHDT, YNNKEL (reference sequence). The ends were cut back, 1 base at V and 5 bases at J, with 11 bases in the middle. The CDR3 length is 15 residues. In DNA form, the CDR3 reads TGTGCCAGCAGCCAAGTAAGGCAGGCTACCGGGGAGCTGTTTTTT. It is translated as CASSQVRQATGELFF.

This rearrangement joins TRBV24-1 to TRBJ2-1, with D perhaps TRBD1 (6 bases). The CDR3 runs 17 residues. Looked up from germline, CDR1 is KGHDR and CDR2 is SFDVKD. Trimming shortened V by 2 bases and J by 2 bases, and 15 bases separated the two germline ends. The CDR3, as DNA: TGTGCCACCAGTGATTCATCAACAGGGTTACCCTACAATGAGCAGTTCTTC. Amino acid sequence: CATSDSSTGLPYNEQFF.

The chain carries TRBV18 and TRBJ2-5; D gene ambiguous. CDR1 is KGHSH, CDR2 LQKENI, per germline. This CDR3 is 15 amino acids long. The V gene lost 0 bases and the J gene lost 5 bases, with 13 bases spanning the gap. In DNA, the CDR3 is TGTGCCAGCTCACCACCGAAGAGTTTGGTGGAGACCCAGTACTTC. This encodes CASSPPKSLVETQYF.

This rearrangement joins TRBV5-8 to TRBJ1-1; D is ambiguous. Trimming took off 6 bases at V and 1 base at J, with 13 bases between the two ends. The V gene's germline CDR1 is SGHTS and CDR2 YDEGEE. CDR3 length: 14 amino acids. CDR3 DNA: TGTGCCAGCACCTTAATGTCCAGGAACACTGAAGCTTTCTTT. Translated, it gives CASTLMSRNTEAFF.

The sample holds a few counts of this clone. V is TRBV5-5 and J is TRBJ1-2, with D possibly matching TRBD1 (6 bases). The germline V gene encodes CDR1 SGHKS and CDR2 YYEKEE (reference sequence). The V end was cut by 3 bases, the J end by 5 bases, with 17 bases between. CDR3 length equals 15 residues. The CDR3 spells CASSSDLQGWYGYTF. CDR3 nucleotide sequence: TGTGCCAGCAGCTCCGACCTACAGGGTTGGTATGGCTACACCTTC.

The chain uses TRBV10-3 and TRBJ2-1, with TRBD2 identical over 9 bases. The CDR3 totals 14 residues. V trimming: 4 bases; J trimming: 5 bases; junction bases outside the gene matches: 3. Germline V CDR1 and CDR2: ENHRY, SYGVKD. The CDR3 spells CAISVAGGHNEQFF. CDR3 in DNA: TGTGCCATCAGTGTGGCGGGGGGGCACAATGAGCAGTTCTTC.

The gene calls are TRBV3-1 (or the pseudogene TRBV3-2) and TRBJ1-6; D is perhaps TRBD1 (5 bases). There are 13 residues in the CDR3. With 6 bases removed from V and 8 bases from J, the gap between germline ends came to 11 bases. The V gene's germline CDR1 is LGHDT and CDR2 YNNKEL (reference sequence). CDR3 loop: CASSAGPDSPLHF. CDR3 DNA sequence: TGTGCCAGCAGTGCGGGGCCCGATTCACCCCTCCACTTT.

This clone was picked up one time. The V call is TRBV6-5, the J call TRBJ1-6, with 10 bases lining up with TRBD1. CDR3 length: 16 residues. The trim removed 1 base at V and 4 bases at J, leaving 1 base unmatched. CDR1 and CDR2 from the germline V gene are MNHEY and SVGAGI. CDR3 in DNA: TGTGCCAGCAGTTACTGGGACAGGGGATATAATTCACCCCTCCACTTT. Residues: CASSYWDRGYNSPLHF.

This chain connects TRBV9 to TRBJ1-1; 8 bases are shared with TRBD1. CDR1 SGDLS and CDR2 YYNGEE come from the germline V gene. J gave up 4 bases and V 0 bases, and 11 bases lay outside the gene matches. The CDR3 totals 17 residues. The CDR3 loop reads CASSVAMTGTGGTEAFF. In DNA form, the CDR3 reads TGTGCCAGCAGCGTAGCCATGACCGGCACAGGGGGCACTGAAGCTTTCTTT.

The rearrangement uses TRBV6-4 and TRBJ2-2; 7 bases are a match to TRBD1. This CDR3 comprises 14 residues. The junction had 5 bases not matched to a gene; V was cut back by 5 bases and J by 5 bases. Germline V gene data show CDR1 as MRHNA and CDR2 as SNTAGT. The CDR3 is CASSSRQGTGELFF. CDR3 bases: TGTGCCAGCAGTAGTAGACAGGGTACCGGGGAGCTGTTTTTT.

The CDR3 loop reads CSASVSGGSQPQHF. The CDR3 DNA is TGCAGCGCATCCGTGAGTGGGGGGAGTCAGCCCCAGCATTTT. V is TRBV29-1 and J is TRBJ1-5, with D perhaps matching TRBD1 (5 bases). The CDR3 totals 14 residues. Germline V CDR1 and CDR2: SQVTM, ANQGSEA. Trimming took off 7 bases at V and 6 bases at J, with 19 bases between the two ends.

The chain has TRBV5-1 and TRBJ2-7, with D perhaps matching TRBD2 (5 bases). Between the trimmed V and J ends, which lost 7 bases and 2 bases, there was a span of 13 bases. The germline V gene encodes CDR1 SGHRS and CDR2 YFSETQ. This CDR3 contains 13 residues. The CDR3 reads CASQRTLTYEQYF. CDR3 sequence (DNA): TGCGCCAGCCAGCGGACCCTTACCTACGAGCAGTACTTC.

J is TRBJ2-7 and V is TRBV12-5; possibly TRBD1 for D (6 bases). Germline CDR1 and CDR2: LGHNT and FRNRAP. Trimming shortened V by 1 base and J by 0 bases, and 13 bases separated the two germline ends. The CDR3 extends over 16 amino acids. The CDR3 DNA follows: TGTGCTAGTGGTTTGGATGACCACAGGGACTCCTACGAGCAGTACTTC. It is translated as CASGLDDHRDSYEQYF.

The count of this clone is one. The chain carries TRBV7-9 and TRBJ1-2; TRBD1 agrees at 11 bases. The ends lost 1 base at V and 6 bases at J; junction bases unmatched: 13. The CDR3 extends over 18 amino acids. Germline-derived CDR1 and CDR2 are SEHNR and FQNEAQ (reference sequence). Here the CDR3 DNA reads TGTGCCAGCAGCTTAGGAGTCTTGATGGGACAGGGGGTACATGGCTACACCTTC. Translation: CASSLGVLMGQGVHGYTF.

The V call is TRBV14, the J call TRBJ2-7, with D possibly TRBD2 on 6 matching bases. The V gene lost 1 base and the J gene lost 0 bases, with 13 bases spanning the gap. The germline CDR1 and CDR2 sequences are SGHDN and FVKESK. The CDR3 extends over 16 amino acids. The CDR3 bases are TGTGCCAGCAGCCAAGCTGGGCGGGATGTCTCCTACGAGCAGTACTTC. Its translation is CASSQAGRDVSYEQYF.

This clone was detected only once. The rearrangement joins TRBV11-3 to TRBJ2-2; TRBD1 aligns across 9 bases. J was trimmed by 7 bases and V by 3 bases; bases with no gene match: 9. Germline V CDR1 and CDR2: SGHNT, YENEEA. This CDR3 has 16 residues. The DNA for the CDR3 is TGTGCCAGCAGCTTCACGGCAACAGGGGGCCACGGGGAGCTGTTTTTT. This translates into CASSFTATGGHGELFF.